These 23 T cell receptor beta chains share one sample of origin, sequenced in a study of Ad26.COV2.S vaccination and SARS-CoV-2 variants. Sample treatment: over 15 received Ad26.COV2.S at low or high dose, single or two shots; roughly 5 received placebo; per-sample allocation not given. Day 63 following the first vaccine or placebo injection was when the samples were taken. Repertoires were generated with immunoSEQ multiplex PCR, while TCRdb's copy carries only in-frame clones and drops some. The sample comprises 440,000 or so clones, 80% to 90% of which are singletons, and about 1.7% rests with the top ten. Source: peripheral blood, taken in a trial of Ad26.COV2.S vaccine versus placebo. These receptors were taken from a person aged 18-65 years who received the Ad26.COV2.S COVID-19 vaccine or a placebo.

The chain joins TRBV9 to TRBJ1-3, with a tentative D call TRBD1 (6 bases). Looked up from germline, CDR1 is SGDLS and CDR2 is YYNGEE. Trimming removed 1 base at V and 0 bases at J, with 11 bases between. There are 16 residues in the CDR3. The CDR3 protein is CASSVSQGISGNTIYF. The CDR3 DNA follows: TGTGCCAGCAGCGTATCCCAGGGGATCTCTGGAAACACCATATATTTT. Using reference TRBV9 and TRBJ1-3 for the parts outside the CDR3, the full variable domain is DSGVTQTPKHLITATGQRVTLRCSPRSGDLSVYWYQQSLDQGLQFLIQYYNGEERAKGNILERFSAQQFPDLHSELNLSSLELGDSALYFCASSVSQGISGNTIYFGEGSWLTVV.

This sequence joins TRBV7-2 and TRBJ1-1; D remains ambiguous. With 0 bases removed from V and 0 bases from J, the gap between germline ends came to 11 bases. CDR1 and CDR2 (germline): SGHTA, FQGNSA. The length of the CDR3 is 16 residues. The CDR3 nucleotides are TGTGCCAGCAGCTTAGCCCGGTCAGGCCTGAACACTGAAGCTTTCTTT. This sequence encodes CASSLARSGLNTEAFF.

This clone was observed a few times. The rearrangement links TRBV6-5 to TRBJ2-5; tentative D call: TRBD1 (5 bases). CDR1 is MNHEY, CDR2 SVGAGI, per germline. V was trimmed by 10 bases and J by 2 bases, leaving 20 bases between them. This CDR3 region has 15 residues. The CDR3 sequence: CATGWGWEKQETQYF. Here the CDR3 DNA reads TGTGCCACCGGGTGGGGCTGGGAAAAACAAGAGACCCAGTACTTC.

CDR3 sequence (DNA): TGTGCCAGCAGACGGAGCGAGGCGTGGGGCTACACCTTC. Translation gives CASRRSEAWGYTF. The J gene is TRBJ1-2, the V gene TRBV7-9; D not resolved. V was trimmed by 6 bases and J by 8 bases, leaving 16 bases between them. The germline CDR1 and CDR2 sequences are SEHNR and FQNEAQ (reference sequence). This CDR3 spans 13 amino acids. Together with reference TRBV7-9 and TRBJ1-2, the CDR3 gives the full variable domain: DTGVSQNPRHKITKRGQNVTFRCDPISEHNRLYWYRQTLGQGPEFLTYFQNEAQLEKSRLLSDRFSAERPKGSFSTLEIQRTEQGDSAMYLCASRRSEAWGYTFGSGTRLTVV.

This clone was observed a few times. J is TRBJ2-7 and V is TRBV2; 10 bases map to TRBD1. J lost 5 bases, V lost 6 bases, and 7 bases had no gene match. The CDR3 length is 14 residues. Germline lookup yields CDR1 SNHLY and CDR2 FYNNEI. CDR3 bases: TGTGCCAGCAGAAAGACAGGGGGCGTCGACGAGCAGTACTTC. It encodes CASRKTGGVDEQYF.

Remarks on this clone: A much larger clone differs by one base, so this may be a read error. The same CDR3 can be traced to other DNA sequences in this sample. The CDR3 DNA is TGTGCCAGCAGCCAGGGACAGGGCAATGAAAAACTGTTTTTT. Protein sequence: CASSQGQGNEKLFF. The chain has TRBV4-2 and TRBJ1-4; the match to TRBD1 covers 9 bases. There are 14 residues in the CDR3. Germline V gene data show CDR1 as LGHNA and CDR2 as YNFKEQ. Trimming took 3 bases from V and 5 from J; bases not matched to a gene: 1.

Only one count was recorded for this clone. At the DNA level, this CDR3 is encoded by other sequences in the same sample as well. This chain links TRBV7-8 with TRBJ1-1; D gene unclear. CDR1 is SGHVS and CDR2 is FQNEAQ in the germline V gene. Trimming removed 5 bases at V and 1 base at J, with 8 bases between. The CDR3 loop spans 13 amino acids. CDR3 sequence reads: CASSLTENTEAFF. The CDR3 nucleotides read TGTGCCAGCAGCCTGACTGAGAACACTGAAGCTTTCTTT.

This rearrangement joins TRBV7-2 to TRBJ2-1; D is unresolved. Trimming pared 2 bases from V and 0 bases from J, leaving 11 bases between. This CDR3 comprises 16 residues. Germline loops: CDR1 SGHTA, CDR2 FQGNSA. The CDR3 sequence is CASSLPGASSYNEQFF. CDR3 DNA: TGTGCCAGCAGCTTACCCGGAGCGAGCTCCTACAATGAGCAGTTCTTC.

This chain links TRBV28 with TRBJ2-7, with D unclear. Trimming shortened V by 4 bases and J by 3 bases, and 16 bases separated the two germline ends. The CDR3 is made up of 15 amino acids. Per germline, CDR1 MDHEN and CDR2 SYDVKM. CDR3 DNA sequence: TGTGCCAGCAGTTCTCGGACCGCTTTACGCTACGAGCAGTACTTC. The encoded protein is CASSSRTALRYEQYF. Based on the CDR3 plus reference TRBV28 and TRBJ2-7, the full variable domain is DVKVTQSSRYLVKRTGEKVFLECVQDMDHENMFWYRQDPGLGLRLIYFSYDVKMKEKGDIPEGYSVSREKKERFSLILESASTNQTSMYLCASSSRTALRYEQYFGPGTRLTVT.

This rearrangement joins TRBV4-1 to TRBJ2-2; 13 bases map to TRBD2. The germline V gene encodes CDR1 MGHRA and CDR2 YSYEKL. The CDR3 consists of 17 residues. V shed 1 base, J shed 5 bases, and the junction held 4 bases outside the gene matches. The CDR3 nucleotides are TGCGCCAGCAGCCAAGTACTAGCGGGGGGGCGTACCGGGGAGCTGTTTTTT. Translation: CASSQVLAGGRTGELFF.

This chain links TRBV6-5 with TRBJ2-1; 7 bases fit TRBD2. V lost 7 bases, J lost 6 bases, and 9 bases stayed unmatched. The length of the CDR3 is 14 residues. Germline loops: CDR1 MNHEY, CDR2 SVGAGI. The CDR3 coding sequence is TGTGCCAGCATCGGTGTTGGCGGGGGCAATGAGCAGTTCTTC. Amino acids: CASIGVGGGNEQFF.

As concerns this clone: Other DNA sequences in this specimen translate into the identical CDR3. This CDR3 reads CASSLVTYEQYF. The CDR3, as DNA: TGTGCCAGCAGCTTAGTTACCTACGAGCAGTACTTC. The gene calls are TRBV7-9 and TRBJ2-7; D is undetermined. The germline V gene encodes CDR1 SEHNR and CDR2 FQNEAQ (reference sequence). The V and J ends lost 1 base and 2 bases respectively, with 3 bases between them. CDR3 length: 12 residues.

This chain uses TRBV7-9 with TRBJ2-3; TRBD2 agrees at 7 bases. CDR1 is SEHNR and CDR2 is FQNEAQ in the germline V gene (reference sequence). V gave up 5 bases and J gave up 0 bases; unmatched junction bases: 5. The CDR3 has 15 amino acids. The CDR3 DNA reads TGTGCCAGCAGCCCTTCACTAGCGAGCACAGATACGCAGTATTTT. This encodes CASSPSLASTDTQYF.

The chain is built from TRBV7-9 and TRBJ2-7; 8 bases line up with TRBD1. Looked up from germline, CDR1 is SEHNR and CDR2 is FQNEAQ (reference sequence). CDR3 length: 14 residues. V dropped 5 bases and J dropped 7; count of bases not matched to a gene: 10. The DNA for the CDR3 is TGTGCCAGCAGCCCCCGGACAGGGTTGGGGGAGCAGTACTTC. This sequence encodes CASSPRTGLGEQYF.

V is TRBV30 and J is TRBJ2-1; no firm D call. CDR1 and CDR2 (germline): GTSNPN, SVGIG (reference sequence). This CDR3 is 14 amino acids long. The V gene lost 0 bases and the J gene lost 7 bases, with 13 bases spanning the gap. CDR3 sequence: CAWSVGGPLNEQFF. The DNA for the CDR3 is TGTGCCTGGAGTGTTGGCGGACCGTTAAATGAGCAGTTCTTC.

A single count supports this clone. The chain combines TRBV15 with TRBJ1-5; the D gene is possibly TRBD1 (5 bases). CDR1 and CDR2 from the germline V gene are LNHNV and YYDKDF (reference sequence). The CDR3 consists of 15 residues. V lost 5 bases and J lost 3, with 14 bases in between. The CDR3 here is CATSGARGPNQPQHF. CDR3 sequence (DNA): TGTGCCACCAGCGGGGCCCGGGGACCCAATCAGCCCCAGCATTTT.

There are a few counts of this clone. The rearrangement links TRBV4-1 to TRBJ1-1; D is undetermined. This CDR3 comprises 14 residues. The V and J ends lost 5 bases and 1 base respectively, with 11 bases between them. Germline V gene lookup returns CDR1 MGHRA and CDR2 YSYEKL. The CDR3 spells CASSGPARNTEAFF. DNA for the CDR3: TGCGCCAGCAGCGGACCCGCAAGGAACACTGAAGCTTTCTTT.

The chain joins TRBV19 to TRBJ1-6; D possibly corresponds to TRBD1 (5 bases). The CDR3 is 14 amino acids. Germline V gives CDR1 LNHDA, CDR2 SQIVND (reference sequence). V dropped 7 bases and J dropped 7 bases, with 14 bases sitting between them. The CDR3 here is CASNYRGYNSPLHF. CDR3 nucleotides: TGTGCCAGTAATTACCGGGGCTACAATTCACCCCTCCACTTT. Combining the CDR3 with reference TRBV19 and TRBJ1-6 gives the whole variable domain DGGITQSPKYLFRKEGQNVTLSCEQNLNHDAMYWYRQDPGQGLRLIYYSQIVNDFQKGDIAEGYSVSREKKESFPLTVTSAQKNPTAFYLCASNYRGYNSPLHFGNGTRLTVT.

The rearrangement uses TRBV5-1 and TRBJ2-3; a possible D gene is TRBD2 (5 bases). Trimming pared 1 base from V and 6 bases from J, leaving 12 bases between. The CDR3 runs 14 residues. CDR1 is SGHRS, CDR2 YFSETQ, per germline. The CDR3 loop reads CASSLSLAEDTQYF. The CDR3 DNA sequence: TGCGCCAGCAGCTTGAGTCTAGCCGAGGATACGCAGTATTTT.

V gene TRBV7-3 combines with J gene TRBJ2-7, with D perhaps matching TRBD2 (6 bases). V was trimmed by 5 bases and J by 5 bases, leaving 19 bases between them. CDR1 and CDR2 from the germline V gene are SGHTA and FQGTGA. The CDR3 has 15 residues. For the CDR3, the DNA is TGTGCCAGCAGCCCCCGGGACTCCTTATTCAACGAGCAGTACTTC. It is translated as CASSPRDSLFNEQYF.

V and J are TRBV5-1 and TRBJ1-5; maybe TRBD1 (6 bases). Germline CDR1 SGHRS, CDR2 YFSETQ. Trimming left V 4 bases short and J 5 bases short, with 19 bases between. The CDR3 is made up of 16 amino acids. The CDR3: CASSPGTGQSHQPQHF. For the CDR3, the DNA is TGCGCCAGCAGCCCCGGAACAGGGCAATCGCATCAGCCCCAGCATTTT.

The chain couples TRBV9 to TRBJ2-1, with 7 positions matching TRBD1. The V gene's germline CDR1 is SGDLS and CDR2 YYNGEE. With 4 bases clipped from V and 4 bases from J, the junction kept 8 bases outside the gene matches. The CDR3 consists of 15 residues. CDR3 residues: CASSSAGTDYNEQFF. CDR3 nucleotide sequence: TGTGCCAGCAGCTCCGCCGGGACAGATTACAATGAGCAGTTCTTC.

The chain couples TRBV5-5 to TRBJ2-7; 7 bases are a match to TRBD1. The J segment lost 6 bases and the V segment lost 4 bases, leaving 7 bases of the junction unmatched. CDR3 length: 13 amino acids. CDR1 is SGHKS and CDR2 is YYEKEE in the germline V gene (reference sequence). For the CDR3, the DNA is TGTGCCAGCAGCCTGGGACAGCGAACCGAGCAGTACTTC. As protein: CASSLGQRTEQYF.